The 3 T cell receptor beta chains listed next were all sequenced from one sample in a study of post-analysis software for immune sequencing data. Study-level points and caveats: Four to six TRBV segments were more frequent in patients than controls; TRBV5-6, TRBV5-1 and TRBV20-1 belonged to this group.

The library was made from cDNA and included unique molecular identifiers. TCRdb reprocessed the PCR reads with MiXCR, giving one entry per CDR3 protein. Seen here are around 710,000 distinct CDR3 sequences, roughly 46% observed once, and the top ten hold 4.9%. The antigens of these receptors remain unknown. Source material: blood. The receptor source for this set is a girl between 10 and 17 years old with multiple sclerosis.

The chain employs TRBV25-1 and TRBJ1-2, with a weak D call TRBD1 (5 bases). V dropped 4 bases and J dropped 1 base, with 16 bases sitting between them. The CDR3 is 16 amino acids. Germline CDR1 and CDR2: MGHDK and SYGVNS. CDR3 sequence reads: CASSGRRGRDNYGYTF. DNA for the CDR3: TGTGCCAGCAGTGGACGAAGGGGCAGAGATAACTATGGCTACACCTTC.

This clonotype was found a few times. V is TRBV20-1 and J is TRBJ2-7; 9 nucleotides match TRBD2. CDR1 DFQATT and CDR2 SNEGSKA come from the germline V gene (reference sequence). Unmatched junction bases numbered 8, after V lost 6 bases and J lost 5 bases. This CDR3 has 13 residues. CDR3 protein: CSAWTSEGDEQYF. The DNA for the CDR3 is TGCAGTGCGTGGACTAGCGAGGGTGACGAGCAGTACTTC.

J is TRBJ1-1 and V is TRBV5-6, with 9 bases identical to TRBD1. This CDR3 is built from 14 residues. Germline CDR1 SGHDT, CDR2 YYEEEE. V lost 3 bases and J lost 6; bases outside the gene matches: 6. The CDR3 here is CASSSGTGWPEAFF. CDR3 in DNA: TGTGCCAGCAGCTCCGGGACAGGGTGGCCTGAAGCTTTCTTT.